These T cell receptor beta chains were read from a single sample in a study of shared clonotypes between healthy human individuals. Sequencing was performed with immunoSEQ multiplex PCR; in TCRdb, only in-frame clones are kept and a portion is missing. The sample holds some 1.4 million clones; approximately 96% are singletons and the top ten take approximately 1.1%. Specimen: naive CD4+ T cells sorted from blood. The receptors were gathered from a man aged 25-45 years in good health. The CDR3 runs from the conserved cysteine through the conserved F or W. A D gene is named only where the DNA matches it firmly. Size values are once, few and many counts, or a class for expanded clones, and some rows have none.

d_call j_call clone_size v_call cdr3_nt cdr3_aa
NA TRBJ1-1 NA TRBV5-1 TGCGCCAGCAGCTTGGAACCTCGGGGGCACGCTGAAGCTTTCTTT CASSLEPRGHAEAFF
NA TRBJ2-7 NA TRBV5-1 TGCGCCAGCAGCCCTTGGCCGGGACAAAACTACGAGCAGTACTTC CASSPWPGQNYEQYF
NA TRBJ2-3 NA TRBV28 TGTGCCAGCAGTTTACCTTTACAGGGTACGCAGTATTTT CASSLPLQGTQYF
NA TRBJ2-1 NA TRBV5-6 TGTGCCAGCAAGCTTAGGACTGTAGGCTACAATGAGCAGTTCTTC CASKLRTVGYNEQFF
NA TRBJ2-3 few TRBV20-1 TGCAGTGCTAGACTCACAGATACGCAGTATTTT CSARLTDTQYF
NA TRBJ2-3 NA TRBV18 TGTGCCAGCTCAAGCGGTGCTAGCACAGATACGCAGTATTTT CASSSGASTDTQYF
NA TRBJ2-5 NA TRBV5-4 TGTGCCAGCAGCTTGGCCTCGTCTCAAGTGGAGACCCAGTACTTC CASSLASSQVETQYF
NA TRBJ2-7 NA TRBV15 TGTGCCACCAGCAGAGAGTACTTCGGTGACTTCTCGGGATCCTACGAGCAGTACTTC CATSREYFGDFSGSYEQYF
NA TRBJ2-1 NA TRBV29-1 TGCAGCGTTGGGGTCGGCAGGAGTCACAATGAGCAGTTCTTC CSVGVGRSHNEQFF
NA TRBJ1-5 NA TRBV10-2 TGCGCCAGCAGTGAGACAGATAATCAGCCCCAGCATTTT CASSETDNQPQHF
NA TRBJ2-1 NA TRBV29-1 TGCAGCGTGCCTTTTTGGGGTAATGAGCAGTTCTTC CSVPFWGNEQFF
TRBD2 TRBJ2-2 NA TRBV27 TGTGCCAGCAGTCGCCGGCTAGCGGGAGGCCGCGGGGAGCTGTTTTTT CASSRRLAGGRGELFF
NA TRBJ2-7 once TRBV15 TGTGCCACCAGCAGAGATAAGGCGGTTAACTACGAGCAGTACTTC CATSRDKAVNYEQYF
NA TRBJ2-3 NA TRBV29-1 TGCAGCGTTTTGAGGGCTAGCACAGATACGCAGTATTTT CSVLRASTDTQYF
NA TRBJ2-3 NA TRBV7-8 TGTGCCAGCAGCTATCGACAGACAGATACGCAGTATTTT CASSYRQTDTQYF
NA TRBJ2-5 NA TRBV5-1 TGCGCCAGCAGCTTGGATTCGTACCAAGAGACCCAGTACTTC CASSLDSYQETQYF
NA TRBJ1-1 NA TRBV6-1 TGTGCCAGCAGCAGAGGGAGGGTTTCGCTCACTGAAGCTTTCTTT CASSRGRVSLTEAFF
TRBD1 TRBJ2-7 NA TRBV18 TGTGCCAGCTCACCAGGTTGGCAGGGGGCGGGCTACGAGCAGTACTTC CASSPGWQGAGYEQYF
TRBD1 TRBJ2-1 NA TRBV2 TGTGCCAGCAGGGGGACAGGGGGCTTCAATGAGCAGTTCTTC CASRGTGGFNEQFF
NA TRBJ2-5 once TRBV4-1 TGCGCCAGCAGCCAAGCACTAGGGACCCAGTACTTC CASSQALGTQYF
NA TRBJ1-1 NA TRBV19 TGTGCCAGTAGTATCCGTGGACAGTGGCTTGAAGCTTTCTTT CASSIRGQWLEAFF
NA TRBJ2-5 NA TRBV6-1 TGTGCCAGCTCGATTAGCGAGGCAGGGGAGACCCAGTACTTC CASSISEAGETQYF
NA TRBJ2-7 NA TRBV28 TGTGCCAGCAGTTTATTCGGGCAGGGCTACGAGCAGTACTTC CASSLFGQGYEQYF
NA TRBJ2-5 NA TRBV9 TGTGCCAGCAGCGTAGCCGGGGGGCAGGGAGAGACCCAGTACTTC CASSVAGGQGETQYF
NA TRBJ2-3 NA TRBV29-1 TGCAGCGTCGCCAAGGCGGATACGCAGTATTTT CSVAKADTQYF
NA TRBJ2-5 NA TRBV6-5 TGTGCCAGCAGTTACAACCTCCTGGGGGGAGAGACCCAGTACTTC CASSYNLLGGETQYF
NA TRBJ2-1 NA TRBV5-1 TGCGCCAGCAGCTTGTACGGCGGGACCTCCTACAATGAGCAGTTCTTC CASSLYGGTSYNEQFF
NA TRBJ2-5 once TRBV2 TGTGCCAGCAGGAAATTAGGGGATGAGACCCAGTACTTC CASRKLGDETQYF
NA TRBJ2-3 once TRBV5-1 TGCGCCAGCATAACAGAAGGTACAGATACGCAGTATTTT CASITEGTDTQYF
NA TRBJ2-3 NA TRBV7-3 TGTGCCAGCAGCTTAACTAGTCCTATCACAGATACGCAGTATTTT CASSLTSPITDTQYF
TRBD1 TRBJ1-2 NA TRBV19 TGTGCCAGTAGTATTTCAGGGGGCCCTAACTATGGCTACACCTTC CASSISGGPNYGYTF
TRBD1 TRBJ1-2 NA TRBV29-1 TGCAGCGTAAGGGACAGCAATCGGGGAGGCTACACCTTC CSVRDSNRGGYTF
TRBD2 TRBJ2-1 NA TRBV11-2 TGTGCCAGCAGTCTTACACAGGGACTAGCGGGAGGCCGTGAGCAGTTCTTC CASSLTQGLAGGREQFF
TRBD1 TRBJ1-5 NA TRBV5-1 TGCGCCAGCAGACCTACAGGGGGGAATCAGCCCCAGCATTTT CASRPTGGNQPQHF
NA TRBJ2-7 NA TRBV6-4 TGTGCCAGCAGGGCCGACAGCCGCTCCTACGAGCAGTACTTC CASRADSRSYEQYF
NA TRBJ1-2 NA TRBV7-9 TGTGCCAGCAGCCCCCGGGGGGGGAATGGGGGCTACACCTTC CASSPRGGNGGYTF
NA TRBJ1-4 NA TRBV7-2 TGTGCCAGCAGCCCGCCCGGTCTCTTCGAAAAACTGTTTTTT CASSPPGLFEKLFF
NA TRBJ1-2 few TRBV9 TGTGCCAGCAGGACCGGCTATGGCTACACCTTC CASRTGYGYTF
NA TRBJ2-3 NA TRBV5-6 TGTGCCAGCAGCTTAGGGTTAGCGGCCGCGGGCCATACGCAGTATTTT CASSLGLAAAGHTQYF
NA TRBJ2-7 NA TRBV2 TGTGCCAGCAGTGATAGGGCAGCAAGCTCCTACGAGCAGTACTTC CASSDRAASSYEQYF
TRBD2 TRBJ2-7 NA TRBV5-8 TGTGCCAGCAGCAGGACTAGCGGGGGAACCTACGAGCAGTACTTC CASSRTSGGTYEQYF
TRBD2 TRBJ2-1 once TRBV7-9 TGTGCCAGCAGCTTAATGCTAGCGGGAGGGCCTCGGACCTACAATGAGCAGTTCTTC CASSLMLAGGPRTYNEQFF
TRBD1 TRBJ1-4 NA TRBV7-2 TGTGCCAGCAGCCGGGACAGCGAGAATGAAAAACTGTTTTTT CASSRDSENEKLFF
NA TRBJ1-2 NA TRBV5-4 TGTGCCAGCAGCCGAGTCGCGGGGGACTATGGCTACACCTTC CASSRVAGDYGYTF
TRBD1 TRBJ2-7 NA TRBV4-1 TGCGCCAGCAGCCACCAGACAGGGGTCTCAGAGCAGTACTTC CASSHQTGVSEQYF